The rows below give T cell receptor beta chains drawn from one sample of a study of blood T cell repertoires in COVID-19. Repertoires were generated with immunoSEQ multiplex PCR, while TCRdb's copy carries only in-frame clones and drops some. This table holds about 410,000 clones, roughly nine tenths found once. Sequencing used PBMCs or T cells enriched from blood (not recorded which). These receptor sequences come from a woman aged 25 to 39 who had recovered from COVID-19. The CDR3 runs from the conserved cysteine through the conserved F or W. Each record gives: clone size, J gene, V gene, D gene, CDR3 DNA, CDR3 protein. A D gene is named only where the DNA matches it firmly. Clone size appears in some rows only: once, few, many, or a class for an expanded clone.

clone size: once; J gene: TRBJ2-2; V gene: TRBV23-1; D gene: -; CDR3 DNA: TGCGCCAGCAGTCAGGAGGGACACACCGGGGAGCTGTTTTTT; CDR3 protein: CASSQEGHTGELFF
clone size: -; J gene: TRBJ2-1; V gene: TRBV20-1; D gene: -; CDR3 DNA: TGCAGTGCGGGGCCCAGCGATGAGCAGTTCTTC; CDR3 protein: CSAGPSDEQFF
clone size: -; J gene: TRBJ1-2; V gene: TRBV10-3; D gene: -; CDR3 DNA: TGTGCCATCAGTCCAAATCGGAGGAACTATGGCTACACCTTC; CDR3 protein: CAISPNRRNYGYTF
clone size: -; J gene: TRBJ2-5; V gene: TRBV27; D gene: -; CDR3 DNA: TGTGCCAGCAGTTTAGTAAAGGCAGGCTTACAAGAGACCCAGTACTTC; CDR3 protein: CASSLVKAGLQETQYF
clone size: -; J gene: TRBJ2-2; V gene: TRBV9; D gene: -; CDR3 DNA: TGTGCCAGCAGCGTAAAAGCGAGTGGGGAGCTGTTTTTT; CDR3 protein: CASSVKASGELFF
clone size: -; J gene: TRBJ1-5; V gene: TRBV2; D gene: TRBD1; CDR3 DNA: TGTGCCAGCAGGACGGGACAGGGGTATCAGCCCCAGCATTTT; CDR3 protein: CASRTGQGYQPQHF
clone size: -; J gene: TRBJ2-5; V gene: TRBV9; D gene: TRBD1; CDR3 DNA: TGTGCCAGCAGCGTAGGGACAGGGGGCCGGGAGACCCAGTACTTC; CDR3 protein: CASSVGTGGRETQYF
clone size: -; J gene: TRBJ1-6; V gene: TRBV14; D gene: -; CDR3 DNA: TGTGCCAGCAGCCACGTAGGTTCAGGGGTTTTAGGGAATTCACCCCTCCACTTT; CDR3 protein: CASSHVGSGVLGNSPLHF
clone size: -; J gene: TRBJ1-1; V gene: TRBV6-5; D gene: -; CDR3 DNA: TGTGCCAGCAGCAGACAGTATTGGGGTGAAGCTTTCTTT; CDR3 protein: CASSRQYWGEAFF
clone size: once; J gene: TRBJ2-5; V gene: TRBV7-2; D gene: -; CDR3 DNA: TGTGCCAGCAGCTTAACCCAAGGGTGGCGGGGGACCCAGTACTTC; CDR3 protein: CASSLTQGWRGTQYF
clone size: -; J gene: TRBJ2-7; V gene: TRBV11-1; D gene: TRBD1; CDR3 DNA: TGTGCCAGCAGCCGGAGGACAGGACGTAGCGAGCAGTACTTC; CDR3 protein: CASSRRTGRSEQYF
clone size: -; J gene: TRBJ2-5; V gene: TRBV2; D gene: TRBD2; CDR3 DNA: TGTGCCAGCGGGCGAAGGCGGGAGGTCGGGGAGACCCAGTACTTC; CDR3 protein: CASGRRREVGETQYF
clone size: -; J gene: TRBJ1-1; V gene: TRBV6-4; D gene: -; CDR3 DNA: TGTGCCAGCACCCCCTTGGGTGATACAGGGCGGAACACTGAAGCTTTCTTT; CDR3 protein: CASTPLGDTGRNTEAFF
clone size: once; J gene: TRBJ2-3; V gene: TRBV3-1/TRBV3-2; D gene: -; CDR3 DNA: TGTGCCAGCAGCCATCGTCCGGAAGACATAACCGATACGCAGTATTTT; CDR3 protein: CASSHRPEDITDTQYF
clone size: -; J gene: TRBJ1-5; V gene: TRBV18; D gene: TRBD1; CDR3 DNA: TGTGCCAGCTCCCTGGACAGGGGACTCAATCAGCCCCAGCATTTT; CDR3 protein: CASSLDRGLNQPQHF
clone size: -; J gene: TRBJ2-7; V gene: TRBV3-1/TRBV3-2; D gene: TRBD2; CDR3 DNA: TGTGCCAGCAGCCAGAGGGAGCGGGAGAGCTCCTACGAGCAGTACTTC; CDR3 protein: CASSQRERESSYEQYF
clone size: -; J gene: TRBJ1-1; V gene: TRBV3-1/TRBV3-2; D gene: -; CDR3 DNA: TGTGCCAGCAGCCAAGACAGGTGGGCTGAAGCTTTCTTT; CDR3 protein: CASSQDRWAEAFF
clone size: -; J gene: TRBJ1-2; V gene: TRBV11-2; D gene: -; CDR3 DNA: TGTGCCAGCAGCTTTGATCGCACGACTTATGGCTACACCTTC; CDR3 protein: CASSFDRTTYGYTF
clone size: -; J gene: TRBJ1-1; V gene: TRBV2; D gene: -; CDR3 DNA: TGTGCCAGCAGTGAAGAGACAGGATGGATGAACACTGAAGCTTTCTTT; CDR3 protein: CASSEETGWMNTEAFF
clone size: -; J gene: TRBJ1-4; V gene: TRBV4-3; D gene: TRBD1; CDR3 DNA: TGCGCCAGCAGCCTACAGACAGGGTCTAATGAAAAACTGTTTTTT; CDR3 protein: CASSLQTGSNEKLFF
clone size: once; J gene: TRBJ1-2; V gene: TRBV4-1; D gene: -; CDR3 DNA: TGCGCCAGCAGCCAAGATCCCAGGCCGCTTAACTATGGCTACACCTTC; CDR3 protein: CASSQDPRPLNYGYTF
clone size: -; J gene: TRBJ2-1; V gene: TRBV5-1; D gene: -; CDR3 DNA: TGCGCCAGCAGCTTGACTAGAGGCAATGAGCAGTTCTTC; CDR3 protein: CASSLTRGNEQFF
clone size: -; J gene: TRBJ1-1; V gene: TRBV7-2; D gene: -; CDR3 DNA: TGTGCCAGCAGCTTTCGGAACACTGAAGCTTTCTTT; CDR3 protein: CASSFRNTEAFF
clone size: -; J gene: TRBJ1-1; V gene: TRBV30; D gene: -; CDR3 DNA: TGTGCCTGGAGTGTACGGGGGAGGGTTGCTGAAGCTTTCTTT; CDR3 protein: CAWSVRGRVAEAFF
clone size: -; J gene: TRBJ1-1; V gene: TRBV25-1; D gene: TRBD1; CDR3 DNA: TGTGCCAGCAGTGCCGGACAGGGGGCGACTGAAGCTTTCTTT; CDR3 protein: CASSAGQGATEAFF
clone size: -; J gene: TRBJ2-7; V gene: TRBV10-3; D gene: TRBD2; CDR3 DNA: TGTGCCATCAGTCGATCGACTAGCGGGAGCTACGAGCAGTACTTC; CDR3 protein: CAISRSTSGSYEQYF
clone size: -; J gene: TRBJ2-1; V gene: TRBV5-4; D gene: -; CDR3 DNA: TGTAGCGCCGGCTCCTACAATGAGCAGTTCTTC; CDR3 protein: CSAGSYNEQFF
clone size: -; J gene: TRBJ2-3; V gene: TRBV11-2; D gene: -; CDR3 DNA: TGTGCCAGCAGCTTAGCGTTAGCTAGAGCAGATACGCAGTATTTT; CDR3 protein: CASSLALARADTQYF
clone size: -; J gene: TRBJ2-2; V gene: TRBV7-9; D gene: TRBD1; CDR3 DNA: TGTGCCAGCAGCTCCGCGACAGGGTCCGGGGAGCTGTTTTTT; CDR3 protein: CASSSATGSGELFF
clone size: -; J gene: TRBJ1-2; V gene: TRBV2; D gene: -; CDR3 DNA: TGTGCCAGCAGTACGATAGGGGATAATGGCTACACCTTC; CDR3 protein: CASSTIGDNGYTF
clone size: -; J gene: TRBJ2-7; V gene: TRBV10-3; D gene: TRBD2; CDR3 DNA: TGTGCCATTACCCATAGCGGGAGCTCCTACGAGCAGTACTTC; CDR3 protein: CAITHSGSSYEQYF
clone size: -; J gene: TRBJ1-5; V gene: TRBV19; D gene: -; CDR3 DNA: TGTGCCACCTACGGAGGGTTGAATCAGCCCCAGCATTTT; CDR3 protein: CATYGGLNQPQHF
clone size: -; J gene: TRBJ1-2; V gene: TRBV28; D gene: -; CDR3 DNA: TGTGCCAGCAGTTTACTTGACTATGGCTACACCTTC; CDR3 protein: CASSLLDYGYTF
clone size: -; J gene: TRBJ1-2; V gene: TRBV5-5; D gene: TRBD1; CDR3 DNA: TGTGCCAGCAGCTTGGTGGGACAGACGACCTATGGCTACACCTTC; CDR3 protein: CASSLVGQTTYGYTF
clone size: -; J gene: TRBJ1-4; V gene: TRBV10-3; D gene: -; CDR3 DNA: TGTGCCACCCGGCCAGGGTCAACTAATGAAAAACTGTTTTTT; CDR3 protein: CATRPGSTNEKLFF
clone size: few; J gene: TRBJ2-3; V gene: TRBV11-2; D gene: TRBD2; CDR3 DNA: TGTGCCAGCAGCTTGAGGACTAGCGGGGGGGACCCCACAGATACGCAGTATTTT; CDR3 protein: CASSLRTSGGDPTDTQYF
clone size: once; J gene: TRBJ1-5; V gene: TRBV5-4; D gene: TRBD1; CDR3 DNA: TGTGCCAGCAGCAGGGACAGGGGAGCCCAGCCCCAGCATTTT; CDR3 protein: CASSRDRGAQPQHF
clone size: -; J gene: TRBJ2-7; V gene: TRBV11-2; D gene: -; CDR3 DNA: TGTGCCAGCAGCTTACCGAGGGTCGGGGACGAGCAGTACTTC; CDR3 protein: CASSLPRVGDEQYF
clone size: -; J gene: TRBJ2-1; V gene: TRBV30; D gene: TRBD2; CDR3 DNA: TGTGCCTGGAGCCCGACTAGCGGGGGGGCCCATGAGCAGTTCTTC; CDR3 protein: CAWSPTSGGAHEQFF
clone size: -; J gene: TRBJ2-7; V gene: TRBV12-5; D gene: -; CDR3 DNA: TGTGCTAGTGGTTTGGTACGTGACGGAGGCTACGAGCAGTACTTC; CDR3 protein: CASGLVRDGGYEQYF
clone size: -; J gene: TRBJ1-1; V gene: TRBV7-9; D gene: -; CDR3 DNA: TGTGCCAGCAGCTTCCCGTTCACTTTT; CDR3 protein: CASSFPFTF
clone size: once; J gene: TRBJ2-7; V gene: TRBV12-3/TRBV12-4; D gene: -; CDR3 DNA: TGTGCCAGCAGTTTACGTGCAGTCTACGAGCAGTACTTC; CDR3 protein: CASSLRAVYEQYF
clone size: -; J gene: TRBJ1-4; V gene: TRBV19; D gene: -; CDR3 DNA: TGTGCCAGTAGGACTCTAATGGAGGAAAAACTGTTTTTT; CDR3 protein: CASRTLMEEKLFF
clone size: once; J gene: TRBJ1-1; V gene: TRBV20-1; D gene: -; CDR3 DNA: TGCAGTGCTAGGGAGTTCACTGAAGCTTTCTTT; CDR3 protein: CSAREFTEAFF
clone size: -; J gene: TRBJ1-1; V gene: TRBV28; D gene: -; CDR3 DNA: TGTGCCAGCAGTTCTAACACTGAAGCTTTCTTT; CDR3 protein: CASSSNTEAFF
clone size: -; J gene: TRBJ1-1; V gene: TRBV29-1; D gene: TRBD1; CDR3 DNA: TGCAGCGTGGGGGGGACAGGCTTGAACACTGAAGCTTTCTTT; CDR3 protein: CSVGGTGLNTEAFF
clone size: -; J gene: TRBJ1-4; V gene: TRBV10-1; D gene: -; CDR3 DNA: TGCGCCACCCCGGGGGGTCTTGGTGAAAAACTGTTTTTT; CDR3 protein: CATPGGLGEKLFF
clone size: -; J gene: TRBJ1-1; V gene: TRBV5-6; D gene: -; CDR3 DNA: TGTGCCAGCAGCCAGGGATCTGAAGCTTTCTTT; CDR3 protein: CASSQGSEAFF
clone size: once; J gene: TRBJ2-2; V gene: TRBV28; D gene: TRBD2; CDR3 DNA: TGTGCCAGCAGCCTAGGACTAGCAGGGGCCGGGGAGCTGTTTTTT; CDR3 protein: CASSLGLAGAGELFF
clone size: -; J gene: TRBJ2-1; V gene: TRBV7-6; D gene: -; CDR3 DNA: TGTGCCAGCAGCTTATATCTCCGGACTGGACTATACAATGAGCAGTTCTTC; CDR3 protein: CASSLYLRTGLYNEQFF